This T cell receptor beta chain was recorded in a study of blood T cell repertoires in COVID-19. At the level of the study: Acute and convalescent COVID-19 specimens originated in the United States, Italy and Spain. Sources were T cells, B-cell-depleted T cells, or PBMCs; the material itself was cDNA or gDNA.

CDR3 size: 13 residues. The germline gives CDR1 LGHDT, CDR2 YNNKEL (reference sequence). The trim removed 1 base at V and 15 bases at J, leaving 8 bases unmatched. Per the authors' pipeline: Reference gene primer amplification gave nucleated cell count estimates. Here immunoSEQ multiplex PCR was the method, and the copy in TCRdb shows in-frame clones only, minus some. The D gene and trimming were derived from the DNA, and the V and J assignments and clone size from that table. The table has 200,000 to 300,000 clones, about 82% seen once. This clonotype was sampled from a woman aged 55-75 years with active or convalescent COVID-19. The chain links TRBV3-1 (or the pseudogene TRBV3-2) to TRBJ2-3; 9 bases are a match to TRBD2. The sample comprised peripheral blood. DNA of the CDR3: TGTGCCAGCAGCCAAGTCGGTGCGGGGGGGCAATATTTT. Translation gives CASSQVGAGGQYF.